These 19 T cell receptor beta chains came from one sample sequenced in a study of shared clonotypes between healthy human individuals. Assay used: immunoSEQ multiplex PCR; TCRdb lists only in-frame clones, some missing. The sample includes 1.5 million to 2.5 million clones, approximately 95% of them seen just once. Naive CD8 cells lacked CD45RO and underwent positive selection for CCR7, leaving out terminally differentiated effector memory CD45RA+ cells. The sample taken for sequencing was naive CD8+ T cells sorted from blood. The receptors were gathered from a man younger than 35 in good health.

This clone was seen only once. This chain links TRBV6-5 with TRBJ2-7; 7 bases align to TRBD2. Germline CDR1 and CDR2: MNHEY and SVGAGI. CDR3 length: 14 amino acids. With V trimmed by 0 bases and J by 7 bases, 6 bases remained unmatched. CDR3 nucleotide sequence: TGTGCCAGCAGTTACTCGGGCCCAGCGGGAGAGCAGTACTTC. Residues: CASSYSGPAGEQYF.

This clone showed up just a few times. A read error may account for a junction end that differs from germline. The CDR3 region is CASSEALTLHPSKALF. DNA of the CDR3: TGTGCCAGCAGTGAAGCGCTTACACTGCACCCGTCAAAAGCCTTATTT. The chain is built from TRBV6-1 and TRBJ1-6; no clear D. The CDR3 has 16 residues. Germline V gene lookup returns CDR1 MNHNS and CDR2 SASEGT.

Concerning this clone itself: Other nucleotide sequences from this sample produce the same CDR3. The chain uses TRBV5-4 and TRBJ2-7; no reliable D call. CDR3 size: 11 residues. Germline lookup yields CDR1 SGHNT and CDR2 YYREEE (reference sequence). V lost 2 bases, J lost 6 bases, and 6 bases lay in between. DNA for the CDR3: TGTGCCAGCAGCTTCTTCGGCGAGCAGTACTTC. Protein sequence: CASSFFGEQYF.

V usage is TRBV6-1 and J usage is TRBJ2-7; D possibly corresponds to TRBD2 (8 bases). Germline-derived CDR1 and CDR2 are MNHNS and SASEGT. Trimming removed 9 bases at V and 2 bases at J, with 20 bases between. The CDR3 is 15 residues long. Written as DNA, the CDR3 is TGTGCCAGTACAGGGGAGCGGGGGCCCACCTACGAGCAGTACTTC. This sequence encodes CASTGERGPTYEQYF.

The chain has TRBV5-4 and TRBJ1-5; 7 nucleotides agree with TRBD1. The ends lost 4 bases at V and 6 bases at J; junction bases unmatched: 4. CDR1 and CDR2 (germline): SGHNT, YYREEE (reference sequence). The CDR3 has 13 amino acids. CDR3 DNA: TGTGCCAGCAGCAGGGGGCGAGGTCAGCCCCAGCATTTT. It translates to CASSRGRGQPQHF.

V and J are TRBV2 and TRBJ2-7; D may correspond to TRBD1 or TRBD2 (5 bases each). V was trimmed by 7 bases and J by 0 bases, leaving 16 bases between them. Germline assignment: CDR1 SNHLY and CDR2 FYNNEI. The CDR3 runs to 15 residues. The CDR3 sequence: CASNQGPISSYEQYF. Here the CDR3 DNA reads TGTGCCAGCAACCAGGGACCGATTAGCTCCTACGAGCAGTACTTC.

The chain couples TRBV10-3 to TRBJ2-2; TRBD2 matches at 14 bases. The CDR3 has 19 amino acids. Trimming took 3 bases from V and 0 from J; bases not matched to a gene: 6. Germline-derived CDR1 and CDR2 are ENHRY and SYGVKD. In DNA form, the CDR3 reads TGTGCCATCAGTGACCGTGGGACTAGCGGGGGCACGAACACCGGGGAGCTGTTTTTT. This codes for CAISDRGTSGGTNTGELFF.

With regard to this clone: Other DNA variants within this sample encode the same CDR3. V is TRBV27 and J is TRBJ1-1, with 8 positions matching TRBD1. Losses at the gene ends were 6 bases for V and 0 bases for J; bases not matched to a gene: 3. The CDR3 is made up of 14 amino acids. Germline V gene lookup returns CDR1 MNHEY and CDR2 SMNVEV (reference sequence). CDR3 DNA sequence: TGTGCCAGCAGCCTGGACAGGGTGAACACTGAAGCTTTCTTT. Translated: CASSLDRVNTEAFF.

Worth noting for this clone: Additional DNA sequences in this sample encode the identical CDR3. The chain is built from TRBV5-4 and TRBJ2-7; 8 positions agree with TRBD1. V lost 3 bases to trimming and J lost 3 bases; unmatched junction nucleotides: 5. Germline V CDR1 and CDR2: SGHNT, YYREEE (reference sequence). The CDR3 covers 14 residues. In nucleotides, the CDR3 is TGTGCCAGCAGCTCCGGGACAGGATTCTACGAGCAGTACTTC. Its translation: CASSSGTGFYEQYF.

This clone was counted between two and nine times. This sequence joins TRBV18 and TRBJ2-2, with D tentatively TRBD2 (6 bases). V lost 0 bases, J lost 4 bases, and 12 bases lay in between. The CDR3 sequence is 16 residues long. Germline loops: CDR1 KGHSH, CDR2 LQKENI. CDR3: CASSPPEGQATGELFF. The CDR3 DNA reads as TGTGCCAGCTCACCACCGGAGGGCCAGGCCACCGGGGAGCTGTTTTTT.

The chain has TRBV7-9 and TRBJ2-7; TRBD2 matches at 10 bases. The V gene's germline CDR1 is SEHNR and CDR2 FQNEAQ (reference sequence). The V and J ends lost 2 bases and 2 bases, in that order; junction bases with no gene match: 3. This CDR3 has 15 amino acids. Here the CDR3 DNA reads TGTGCCAGCAGCTTATCTAGCGGGGGACCCTACGAGCAGTACTTC. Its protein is CASSLSSGGPYEQYF.

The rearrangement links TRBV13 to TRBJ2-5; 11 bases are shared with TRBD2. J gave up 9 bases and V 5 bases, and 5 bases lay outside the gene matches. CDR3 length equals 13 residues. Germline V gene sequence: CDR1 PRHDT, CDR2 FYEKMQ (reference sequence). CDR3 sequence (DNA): TGTGCCAGCAGCCTCGGGACTAGCGGACCCCAGTACTTC. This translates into CASSLGTSGPQYF.

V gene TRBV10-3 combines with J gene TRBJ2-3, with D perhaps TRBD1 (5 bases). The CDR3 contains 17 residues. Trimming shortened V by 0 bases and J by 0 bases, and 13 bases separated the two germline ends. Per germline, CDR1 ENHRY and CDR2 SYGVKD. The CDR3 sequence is CAISESIGQGSTDTQYF. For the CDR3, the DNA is TGTGCCATCAGTGAGTCGATAGGGCAGGGTAGCACAGATACGCAGTATTTT.

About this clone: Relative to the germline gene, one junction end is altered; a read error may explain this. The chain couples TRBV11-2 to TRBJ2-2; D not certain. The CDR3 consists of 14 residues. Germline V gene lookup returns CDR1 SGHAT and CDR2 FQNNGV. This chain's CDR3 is CASSLASLAGELFF. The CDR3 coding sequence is TGTGCCAGCAGTTTAGCCTCCCTAGCCGGGGAGCTGTTTTTT.

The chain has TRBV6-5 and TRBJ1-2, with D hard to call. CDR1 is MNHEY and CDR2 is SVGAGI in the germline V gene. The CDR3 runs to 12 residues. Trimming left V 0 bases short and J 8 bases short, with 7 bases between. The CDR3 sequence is CASSYSDEGYTF. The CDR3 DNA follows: TGTGCCAGCAGTTACTCGGACGAAGGCTACACCTTC.

CDR3 residues: CASSAMVGLAVYEQYF. In DNA form, the CDR3 reads TGTGCCAGCAGTGCAATGGTAGGACTAGCCGTCTACGAGCAGTACTTC. The chain has TRBV2 and TRBJ2-7; 8 bases line up with TRBD2. Germline V CDR1 and CDR2: SNHLY, FYNNEI. V lost 4 bases to trimming and J lost 3 bases; unmatched junction nucleotides: 11. The CDR3 runs 16 residues.

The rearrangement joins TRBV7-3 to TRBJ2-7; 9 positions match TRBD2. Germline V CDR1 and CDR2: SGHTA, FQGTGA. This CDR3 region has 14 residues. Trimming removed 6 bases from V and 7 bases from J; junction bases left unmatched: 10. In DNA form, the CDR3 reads TGTGCCAGCAGTCCAGGAGCGGGGGGACCGGAGCAGTACTTC. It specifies CASSPGAGGPEQYF.

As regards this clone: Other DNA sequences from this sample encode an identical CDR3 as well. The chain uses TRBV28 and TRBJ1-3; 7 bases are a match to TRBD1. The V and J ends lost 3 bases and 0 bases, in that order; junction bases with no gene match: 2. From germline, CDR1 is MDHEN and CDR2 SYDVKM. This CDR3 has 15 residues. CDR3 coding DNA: TGTGCCAGCAGTTTGGACAGGAGCTCTGGAAACACCATATATTTT. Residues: CASSLDRSSGNTIYF. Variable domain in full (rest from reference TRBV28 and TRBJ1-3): DVKVTQSSRYLVKRTGEKVFLECVQDMDHENMFWYRQDPGLGLRLIYFSYDVKMKEKGDIPEGYSVSREKKERFSLILESASTNQTSMYLCASSLDRSSGNTIYFGEGSWLTVV.

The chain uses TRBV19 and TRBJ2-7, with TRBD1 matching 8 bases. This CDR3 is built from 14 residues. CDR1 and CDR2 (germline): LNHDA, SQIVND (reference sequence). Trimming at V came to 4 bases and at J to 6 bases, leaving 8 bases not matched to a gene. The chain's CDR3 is CASSNRDRSFEQYF. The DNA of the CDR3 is TGTGCCAGTAGTAACCGGGACAGGTCTTTCGAGCAGTACTTC.